Included here is one T cell receptor beta chain sequence, with context. Sequenced by immunoSEQ multiplex PCR; TCRdb stores in-frame clones only, minus some. The sample shows about 77,000 clones, roughly 74% of them seen only once. The CDR3 is 20 residues long. The ends lost 1 base at V and 2 bases at J; junction bases unmatched: 14. The data belong to a study of radiotherapy plus CTLA-4 blockade in lung cancer. Sequences were derived from peripheral blood, sampled from a patient treated with radiotherapy plus ipilimumab. V is TRBV23-1 and J is TRBJ2-2, with 9 positions matching TRBD2. TRBV23-1 is an ORF; its function is uncertain. This TCR was recovered from a human donor with non-small cell lung cancer whose response to radiotherapy plus ipilimumab could not be evaluated. The CDR3 is CASSQFRVAGALSNTGELFF. The CDR3 nucleotides read TGCGCCAGCAGTCAATTTAGGGTAGCGGGGGCCCTCTCTAACACCGGGGAGCTGTTTTTT.